Below, 19 T cell receptor beta chains from the same sample are listed, as sequenced in a study of cytomegalovirus exposure and HLA in healthy donors. The PCR used 60 Vbeta and 13 Jbeta primers. Using immunoSEQ multiplex PCR, the repertoire was profiled, and TCRdb retains in-frame clones only, with some absent. The top ten hold roughly 3.6% of the sample, which has under 110,000 clones, less than 80% seen once. The sample consisted of PBMCs. The source is a man between 60 and 70 years old in good health and CMV-seronegative.

The gene calls are TRBV11-2 and TRBJ2-2; D might be TRBD2 (5 bases). The CDR3 is made up of 15 amino acids. V lost 0 bases and J 7 bases, leaving 12 bases between the germline ends. Germline V gene data show CDR1 as SGHAT and CDR2 as FQNNGV. CDR3: CASSLESGIGGELFF. The CDR3 DNA is TGTGCCAGCAGCTTAGAATCCGGGATCGGCGGGGAGCTGTTTTTT. Based on the CDR3 plus reference TRBV11-2 and TRBJ2-2, the full variable domain is EAGVAQSPRYKIIEKRQSVAFWCNPISGHATLYWYQQILGQGPKLLIQFQNNGVVDDSQLPKDRFSAERLKGVDSTLKIQPAKLEDSAVYLCASSLESGIGGELFFGEGSRLTVL.

The chain recombines TRBV27 with TRBJ1-2; the match to TRBD1 covers 8 bases. Trimming removed 1 base from V and 3 bases from J; junction bases left unmatched: 7. Looked up from germline, CDR1 is MNHEY and CDR2 is SMNVEV (reference sequence). The CDR3 runs 16 residues. The CDR3 region is CASSLWAGGKDYGYTF. In nucleotides, the CDR3 is TGTGCCAGCAGTTTATGGGCAGGGGGCAAGGACTATGGCTACACCTTC.

This clone has more than one count but fewer than ten. The V gene is TRBV19, the J gene TRBJ1-1; D not resolved. CDR3 size: 11 residues. V lost 1 base and J lost 14, with 11 bases in between. Germline values: CDR1 LNHDA, CDR2 SQIVND (reference sequence). CDR3: CASSIGGKRFF. CDR3 in DNA: TGTGCCAGTAGTATAGGAGGGAAAAGGTTCTTT.

The chain has TRBV30 and TRBJ1-4; D not resolved. Trimming left V 7 bases short and J 0 bases short, with 15 bases between. Germline lookup yields CDR1 GTSNPN and CDR2 SVGIG (reference sequence). The CDR3 has 15 residues. The CDR3 here is CAFRGSLATNEKLFF. The CDR3 bases are TGTGCCTTCCGCGGGTCGTTGGCAACTAATGAAAAACTGTTTTTT.

V gene TRBV30 combines with J gene TRBJ2-6; 7 positions agree with TRBD1. The CDR3 spans 15 residues. CDR1 and CDR2 (germline): GTSNPN, SVGIG (reference sequence). The V gene end was trimmed by 4 bases and the J gene end by 4 bases; junction bases not matched to a gene: 7. The CDR3: CAWNGKGAGANVLTF. The CDR3 DNA follows: TGTGCCTGGAACGGGAAGGGGGCCGGGGCCAACGTCCTGACTTTC.

Turning to this clone: The sample holds other DNA sequences that translate to the same CDR3. The chain employs TRBV7-2 and TRBJ2-5; 13 bases are shared with TRBD2. Germline V gene data show CDR1 as SGHTA and CDR2 as FQGNSA. With V trimmed by 1 base and J by 2 bases, 1 base remained unmatched. CDR3 length equals 16 residues. This chain's CDR3 is CASSLGTSGGQETQYF. The CDR3 DNA reads TGTGCCAGCAGCTTAGGGACTAGCGGGGGTCAAGAGACCCAGTACTTC.

A word on this clone: The germline gene is not matched at one end of the junction; a read error may be the cause. This chain uses TRBV6-5 with TRBJ2-1, with D maybe TRBD1 (6 bases). CDR3 size: 14 residues. Germline V gene lookup returns CDR1 MNHEY and CDR2 SVGAGI. CDR3: CASSYSWDNNEQFF. The CDR3 coding sequence is TGTGCCAGCAGTTACTCTTGGGACAACAACGAGCAGTTCTTC.

The V gene is TRBV4-3, the J gene TRBJ2-6, with a weak D call TRBD2 (6 bases). From germline, CDR1 is LGHNA and CDR2 YSLEER. Trimming took off 5 bases at V and 0 bases at J, with 14 bases between the two ends. The CDR3 consists of 17 residues. CDR3 coding DNA: TGCGCCAGCAGCTGGAGGGCAGCTCTCTCTGGGGCCAACGTCCTGACTTTC. Protein product: CASSWRAALSGANVLTF.

The chain is built from TRBV5-1 and TRBJ2-2; unclear D gene. Germline assignment: CDR1 SGHRS and CDR2 YFSETQ. The ends were cut back, 3 bases at V and 0 bases at J, with 12 bases in the middle. This CDR3 spans 16 amino acids. The CDR3 is CASSSFLSPNTGELFF. The CDR3 nucleotides are TGCGCCAGCAGCTCGTTTTTGAGTCCGAACACCGGGGAGCTGTTTTTT.

The V call is TRBV30, the J call TRBJ2-2; D unclear. Per germline, CDR1 GTSNPN and CDR2 SVGIG (reference sequence). V lost 3 bases and J lost 0, with 11 bases in between. The CDR3 is 15 residues long. The CDR3 sequence is CAWREDTANTGELFF. The CDR3 nucleotides read TGTGCCTGGAGAGAAGACACCGCGAACACCGGGGAGCTGTTTTTT.

CDR3 DNA: TGCGCCAGCAGCTTCAGGGGAGACAAAAACATTCAGTACTTC. Its protein is CASSFRGDKNIQYF. The rearrangement joins TRBV5-1 to TRBJ2-4; D possibly corresponds to TRBD1 (6 bases). V shed 2 bases and J shed 3 bases, with 9 bases lying between them. Per the germline V gene, CDR1 is SGHRS and CDR2 is YFSETQ. The CDR3 totals 14 residues. Combining the CDR3 with reference TRBV5-1 and TRBJ2-4 gives the whole variable domain KAGVTQTPRYLIKTRGQQVTLSCSPISGHRSVSWYQQTPGQGLQFLFEYFSETQRNKGNFPGRFSGRQFSNSRSEMNVSTLELGDSALYLCASSFRGDKNIQYFGAGTRLSVL.

The CDR3 DNA is TGTGCCAGCAGCTTAGCCGCAGGGGCCCTTTACGAGCAGTACTTC. It translates to CASSLAAGALYEQYF. V and J are TRBV11-2 and TRBJ2-7; maybe TRBD1 (6 bases). The ends were cut back, 1 base at V and 4 bases at J, with 14 bases in the middle. Germline values: CDR1 SGHAT, CDR2 FQNNGV. The CDR3 spans 15 residues.

J is TRBJ2-3 and V is TRBV6-4, with D possibly being TRBD2 (6 bases). CDR1 MRHNA and CDR2 SNTAGT come from the germline V gene. V lost 5 bases, J lost 0 bases, and 12 bases lay in between. This CDR3 region has 15 residues. The CDR3 loop is CASSRSAGSTDTQYF. CDR3 bases: TGTGCCAGCAGTCGGAGTGCGGGGAGCACAGATACGCAGTATTTT.

The table lists this clone with a few counts. The rearrangement links TRBV5-1 to TRBJ1-5; D call uncertain. Trimming removed 2 bases from V and 9 bases from J, with 6 bases in between. The V gene's germline CDR1 is SGHRS and CDR2 YFSETQ. CDR3 length: 11 residues. CDR3 DNA: TGCGCCAGCAGCTTCCTCTCGCCCCAGCATTTT. Its translation is CASSFLSPQHF. Combining the CDR3 with reference TRBV5-1 and TRBJ1-5 gives the whole variable domain KAGVTQTPRYLIKTRGQQVTLSCSPISGHRSVSWYQQTPGQGLQFLFEYFSETQRNKGNFPGRFSGRQFSNSRSEMNVSTLELGDSALYLCASSFLSPQHFGDGTRLSIL.

The chain couples TRBV6-5 to TRBJ1-2; TRBD1 matches at 8 bases. Trimming took 7 bases from V and 2 from J; bases not matched to a gene: 9. This CDR3 is 15 amino acids long. Germline lookup yields CDR1 MNHEY and CDR2 SVGAGI. CDR3 nucleotide sequence: TGTGCCAGCAACACCCGAGGACAGGGCAACTATGGCTACACCTTC. Translated: CASNTRGQGNYGYTF.

The chain employs TRBV30 and TRBJ1-2, with D unresolved. V lost 2 bases and J 0 bases, leaving 13 bases between the germline ends. In germline, CDR1 is GTSNPN, CDR2 SVGIG (reference sequence). The CDR3 consists of 15 residues. DNA of the CDR3: TGTGCCTGGAGTTGGTCGGGGATGTCTAACTATGGCTACACCTTC. Translating it yields CAWSWSGMSNYGYTF.

This clone has just a few counts. The gene calls are TRBV5-6 and TRBJ2-5; unclear D gene. The CDR3 contains 11 residues. Looked up from germline, CDR1 is SGHDT and CDR2 is YYEEEE. Trimming shortened V by 3 bases and J by 7 bases, and 7 bases separated the two germline ends. The DNA for the CDR3 is TGTGCCAGCAGCTCCCGAGTGACCCAGTACTTC. Protein sequence: CASSSRVTQYF.

The chain employs TRBV5-1 and TRBJ1-1; TRBD1 agrees at 10 bases. After removal of 3 bases from V and 0 bases from J, the junction contained 8 bases not matched to a gene. This CDR3 comprises 17 residues. Germline V gene data show CDR1 as SGHRS and CDR2 as YFSETQ. Written as DNA, the CDR3 is TGCGCCAGCAGCTACTCCCCGGGACAGGGGATGAACACTGAAGCTTTCTTT. Its translation is CASSYSPGQGMNTEAFF.

V is TRBV5-1 and J is TRBJ1-3; 7 bases are a match to TRBD1. The junction had 4 bases not matched to a gene; V was cut back by 1 base and J by 0 bases. The V gene's germline CDR1 is SGHRS and CDR2 YFSETQ. The CDR3 contains 16 residues. CDR3 loop: CASSLLGTASGNTIYF. CDR3 in DNA: TGCGCCAGCAGCTTGCTTGGGACAGCCTCTGGAAACACCATATATTTT.